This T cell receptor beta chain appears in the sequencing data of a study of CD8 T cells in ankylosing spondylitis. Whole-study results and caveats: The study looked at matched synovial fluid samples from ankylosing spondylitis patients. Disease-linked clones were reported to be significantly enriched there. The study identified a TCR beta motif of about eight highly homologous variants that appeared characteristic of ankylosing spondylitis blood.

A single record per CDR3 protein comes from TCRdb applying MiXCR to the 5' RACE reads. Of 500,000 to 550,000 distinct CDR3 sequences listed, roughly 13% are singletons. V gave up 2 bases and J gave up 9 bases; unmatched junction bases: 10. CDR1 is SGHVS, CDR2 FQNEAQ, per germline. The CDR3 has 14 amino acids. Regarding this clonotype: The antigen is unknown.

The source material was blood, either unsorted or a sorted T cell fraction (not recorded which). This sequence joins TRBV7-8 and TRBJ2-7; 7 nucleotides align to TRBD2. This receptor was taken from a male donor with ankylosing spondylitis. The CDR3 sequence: CASSLFREDVGQYV. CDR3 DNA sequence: TGTGCCAGCAGCTTATTCCGGGAGGACGTTGGGCAGTACGTC.